This TCR beta chain is drawn from a study of early stage breast cancer tumors (dated 2017 in TCRdb). About the investigation overall: Of the roughly 15 invasive breast tumors, some twelve were found to be estrogen receptor-positive, progesterone receptor-positive and HER2-negative. A total of around 2.7 million templates, representing 1,097,674 unique clonotypes, were detected across all samples. On average, each sample had roughly 9.7-fold read coverage. Of the roughly twelve ER+/PR+/HER2- tumors, eight were classified as invasive ductal carcinomas and four as invasive lobular carcinomas. The paper's findings and limits, for the study overall: Greater similarity was observed between blood and normal breast repertoires than between blood and tumor repertoires, and tumor was distinguished from normal in about 85% of the 16 patients when each tissue was compared with blood. Chain pairing and functional markers such as CD4, CD8 and FOXP3 were missed by bulk genomic DNA sequencing of unsorted cells. Compared with adjacent normal breast tissue, tumors had around 2.5-fold higher T cell density and higher clonality. Enriched TCRB sequences shared across patients were mostly commonly generated sequences, unlikely to play an important role in the tumor microenvironment. The small cohort size prevented analysis by tumor subtype.

Taken from roughly 2-4 cm away from the tumor, the adjacent normal breast tissue was rinsed with PBS and kept in prechilled RNAlater. Because normal breast tissue has high lipid content and low cell density, roughly 90-320 mg of normal breast tissue was often needed to obtain enough DNA. The study profiled bulk TCR beta-chain repertoires in matched peripheral blood, tumor and adjacent normal breast tissue taken from some 15 patients with early-stage breast cancer. The Qiagen AllPrep DNA/RNA Mini kit was used to extract genomic DNA. In regard to this clone: This receptor's antigen is unknown. Base quality data are lacking; no much larger clone is found one base away.

Every sample was amplified as two independent genomic DNA replicates, using approximately 0.54 ug for blood and approximately 1.5 ug for tumor or normal breast. Following the manufacturer's instructions, the ImmunoSeq Intro kit was used to carry out TCRB sequencing on genomic DNA. The multiplex PCR ran for 30 to 35 cycles using proprietary primers and spike-in control sequences for absolute quantification. Single-end 150-bp reads were used to sequence an 87-bp fragment spanning the CDR3 and the flanking V and J genes. Each lane of an Illumina MiSeq using version 3.0 chemistry carried seven multiplexed samples, with two replicates per sample. The published analysis was carried out like this. Raw data were processed with the vendor's proprietary pipeline, and both replicates were merged into a single result per sample. Productive rearrangements sharing the V-gene family, CDR3 amino acid sequence and J-gene segment were defined as clonotypes. Clonality was calculated as 1 minus the normalized Shannon entropy (Pielou evenness) of TCRB abundances. To estimate T cell density, the total number of templates was divided by the input cell count, which was inferred from how much DNA went in. Recon, run with its default parameters, was used to estimate overall repertoire diversity and clonality. Tumor-enriched clonotypes were defined as having over 0.1% abundance in tumor and at least 32-fold higher abundance than in normal breast. Here the immuneACCESS table is served through TCRdb, limited to in-frame sequences with V and J called. Missing clones are a known gap in these copies; in checked studies unresolved V genes cover under half, and the rest lacks a known reason. The V and J calls and clone size were taken over from that table, and D and trimming were inferred from the DNA. This sample holds 1,500 to 2,000 clones; around 75% were observed only once. The top ten constitute roughly 8% of the sample.

The sequence was obtained from an older person with breast cancer. Specimen: normal breast tissue next to the tumor.

This receptor carries the CDR3 CASSYSAGWNTIYF. The bases are TGTGCCAGCAGTTACTCGGCAGGGTGGAACACCATATATTTT. This chain is built from TRBV6-5 and TRBJ1-3, and the D gene may be TRBD1, 5 bases matching. For CDR1 and CDR2, the germline V gene lists MNHEY and SVGAGI. The junction shows trimming of 0 bases on V and 7 bases on J, plus 10 bases between the germline ends. The CDR3 runs 14 amino acids, cysteine and phenylalanine included. Only the CDR3 DNA is retained, 42 bases long and in frame from the first base.